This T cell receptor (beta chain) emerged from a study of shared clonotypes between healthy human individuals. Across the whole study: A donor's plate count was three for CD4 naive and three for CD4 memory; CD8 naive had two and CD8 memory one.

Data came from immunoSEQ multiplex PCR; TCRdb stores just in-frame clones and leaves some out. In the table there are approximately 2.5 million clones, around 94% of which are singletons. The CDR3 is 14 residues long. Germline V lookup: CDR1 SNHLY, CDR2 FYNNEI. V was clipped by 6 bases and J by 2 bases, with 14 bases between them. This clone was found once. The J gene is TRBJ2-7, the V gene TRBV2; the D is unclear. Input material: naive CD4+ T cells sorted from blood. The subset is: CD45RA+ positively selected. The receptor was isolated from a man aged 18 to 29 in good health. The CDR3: CASRKGLSAYEQYF. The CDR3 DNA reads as TGTGCCAGCAGGAAAGGGCTTAGTGCCTACGAGCAGTACTTC.